This T cell receptor (beta chain) was sequenced during a study of T cell clusters in autoimmune cytopenias. In the study overall: Per sample, median TRB depth was about 52,000 reads, yielding a median about 2,500 distinct clonotypes. General study findings and limits: TRB repertoire shifts in secondary cytopenia and chronic lymphocytic leukemia mostly reflected lymphoma, not autoimmunity.

Tens of thousands of genome equivalents of blood DNA were amplified for TRB. In terms of frequency, this clonotype is medium-sized. Its target is unknown. One tube held mixed TRB-A and TRB-B primer pools for touch-down PCR. One entry per CDR3 protein, without DNA, is what TCRdb gives after re-calling the multiplex PCR reads. The sample shows about 4,500 distinct CDR3 sequences, and roughly 10% sits with its ten largest clones. Germline V CDR1 and CDR2: LNHDA, SQIVND (reference sequence). The CDR3 sequence is 13 residues long. These data were likewise used in another study, on T cell repertoires in aging, cancer and after chemotherapy. That work contributes: Donor ages fell into six groups from 30 or younger up to 70 or older.

The receptor's source is a human donor in good health. The V call is TRBV19, the J call TRBJ1-5; TCRdb reports TRBD1, a call that lacks DNA to check it against. Source material: peripheral blood. This chain's CDR3 is CASRGQGNQPQHF.